The clone carrying this TCR beta chain was observed a few times. The data belong to a study of blood T cell repertoires in COVID-19. Study in general: Donors in the United States, Italy and Spain gave samples during acute or convalescent COVID-19. T cells, B-cell-depleted T cells, or PBMCs provided the cDNA or gDNA that served as material.

Under the authors' procedure: Researchers report that nucleated cell counts were estimated from reference gene primer amplification. Libraries were prepared by immunoSEQ multiplex PCR; TCRdb keeps only in-frame clonotypes and omits some of them. V, J and clone size are those of that table, while D and trimming were read from the DNA. Of 200,000 to 250,000 clones listed, 83% were seen once; the top ten hold roughly 1.3%. The CDR3 is 15 amino acids. Trimming removed 1 base at V and 6 bases at J, with 13 bases between. Germline V gene sequence: CDR1 LGHDT, CDR2 YNNKEL (reference sequence). The TCR originated in a woman in her twenties or thirties with COVID-19, enrolled during active disease. The material sequenced was peripheral blood. The chain couples TRBV3-1 (or the pseudogene TRBV3-2) to TRBJ1-5; possibly TRBD1 for D (6 bases). In DNA, the CDR3 is TGTGCCAGCAGCCAAGTGGCAGGGGAAGGTCAGCCCCAGCATTTT. Protein: CASSQVAGEGQPQHF.